This is a list of T cell receptor beta chains from one sample in a study of blood T cell repertoires in COVID-19. Produced via immunoSEQ multiplex PCR; TCRdb's table is partial and in-frame only. The repertoire consists of over 200,000 clones, with about 84% occurring once and the leading ten covering 1.8%. The sequencing sample was made of PBMCs or T cells enriched from blood (not recorded which). These receptors came from a man in his sixties who had recovered from COVID-19. The CDR3 runs from the conserved cysteine through the conserved F or W. The order of the fields is D gene, clone size, V gene, CDR3 length, CDR3 protein. The D gene is left open where the match is weak. Not every row has a clone size; where given, it reads once, few, many or a size class.

d_call: .; clone_size: .; v_call: TRBV10-1; cdr3_length: 15; cdr3_aa: CASSDEGTRGRQQYF
d_call: .; clone_size: .; v_call: TRBV7-7; cdr3_length: 14; cdr3_aa: CASRPGGNTGELFF
d_call: TRBD1; clone_size: .; v_call: TRBV3-1/TRBV3-2; cdr3_length: 13; cdr3_aa: CASSGTGTSPLHF
d_call: .; clone_size: .; v_call: TRBV5-1; cdr3_length: 13; cdr3_aa: CASSLQDNYGYTF
d_call: .; clone_size: once; v_call: TRBV2; cdr3_length: 13; cdr3_aa: CASRSDRNTEAFF
d_call: .; clone_size: .; v_call: TRBV3-1/TRBV3-2; cdr3_length: 15; cdr3_aa: CASSQDVTSGTGYTF
d_call: TRBD1; clone_size: .; v_call: TRBV19; cdr3_length: 18; cdr3_aa: CASSIDPGAGGSYNEQFF
d_call: .; clone_size: .; v_call: TRBV6-5; cdr3_length: 14; cdr3_aa: CASSTTGNQETQYF
d_call: .; clone_size: .; v_call: TRBV20-1; cdr3_length: 15; cdr3_aa: CSASSARTLSYEQYF
d_call: TRBD1; clone_size: .; v_call: TRBV6-5; cdr3_length: 15; cdr3_aa: CASRRTGGHNQPQHF
d_call: .; clone_size: .; v_call: TRBV7-9; cdr3_length: 15; cdr3_aa: CASSLQVSNTGELFF
d_call: TRBD2; clone_size: .; v_call: TRBV7-2; cdr3_length: 16; cdr3_aa: CASSSPLAGVGETQYF
d_call: .; clone_size: .; v_call: TRBV6-5; cdr3_length: 15; cdr3_aa: CASRRGDKSNQPQHF
d_call: .; clone_size: .; v_call: TRBV5-1; cdr3_length: 14; cdr3_aa: CASSPDTLNTEAFF
d_call: TRBD1; clone_size: .; v_call: TRBV27; cdr3_length: 16; cdr3_aa: CASSPRRQGNNQPQHF
d_call: TRBD2; clone_size: .; v_call: TRBV7-2; cdr3_length: 16; cdr3_aa: CASSFLSGGRTDTQYF
d_call: .; clone_size: .; v_call: TRBV7-2; cdr3_length: 12; cdr3_aa: CASTRGETEAFF
d_call: TRBD2; clone_size: .; v_call: TRBV6-5; cdr3_length: 15; cdr3_aa: CASSYGGGVTDTQYF
d_call: .; clone_size: .; v_call: TRBV27; cdr3_length: 12; cdr3_aa: CASSLTGTEAFF
d_call: .; clone_size: .; v_call: TRBV6-6; cdr3_length: 16; cdr3_aa: CASSQLGSSYNSPLHF
d_call: .; clone_size: .; v_call: TRBV12-3/TRBV12-4; cdr3_length: 11; cdr3_aa: CASSATGTQFF
d_call: TRBD2; clone_size: .; v_call: TRBV19; cdr3_length: 14; cdr3_aa: CASSTSGDDNEQFF
d_call: .; clone_size: .; v_call: TRBV20-1; cdr3_length: 11; cdr3_aa: CSARQYDEQFF
d_call: TRBD1; clone_size: .; v_call: TRBV5-1; cdr3_length: 16; cdr3_aa: CASSIHRDREPGELFF
d_call: TRBD2; clone_size: few; v_call: TRBV19; cdr3_length: 13; cdr3_aa: CASSWRGAYEQYF
d_call: .; clone_size: .; v_call: TRBV19; cdr3_length: 14; cdr3_aa: CASSILVRRTEAFF
d_call: .; clone_size: .; v_call: TRBV11-1; cdr3_length: 13; cdr3_aa: CASTVTLNTEAFF
d_call: .; clone_size: once; v_call: TRBV7-6; cdr3_length: 13; cdr3_aa: CASSPNRDSPLHF
d_call: TRBD1; clone_size: .; v_call: TRBV2; cdr3_length: 15; cdr3_aa: CASSAQGQANEKLFF
d_call: .; clone_size: .; v_call: TRBV6-4; cdr3_length: 14; cdr3_aa: CASSDSYLTGELFF
d_call: .; clone_size: .; v_call: TRBV27; cdr3_length: 16; cdr3_aa: CASSLGRTVRGEKLFF
d_call: .; clone_size: .; v_call: TRBV4-3; cdr3_length: 14; cdr3_aa: CASSQDRGNEKLFF
d_call: .; clone_size: .; v_call: TRBV18; cdr3_length: 12; cdr3_aa: CASHTTGETQYF
d_call: TRBD1; clone_size: .; v_call: TRBV19; cdr3_length: 15; cdr3_aa: CASSYRGPNTGELFF
d_call: TRBD1; clone_size: .; v_call: TRBV6-5; cdr3_length: 14; cdr3_aa: CASRMTGGTETQYF
d_call: .; clone_size: many; v_call: TRBV2; cdr3_length: 13; cdr3_aa: CASNLRGNQPQHF
d_call: TRBD2; clone_size: .; v_call: TRBV6-5; cdr3_length: 14; cdr3_aa: CASKSSGGIDTQYF
d_call: .; clone_size: .; v_call: TRBV11-2; cdr3_length: 14; cdr3_aa: CASSNGFNTGELFF